The present T cell receptor (beta chain) was sequenced within a study of T cell changes during pregnancy in multiple sclerosis. Libraries were prepared by immunoSEQ multiplex PCR; TCRdb keeps only in-frame clonotypes and omits some of them. The sample contains approximately 30,000 clones, about nine tenths of which appear only once. V gave up 1 base and J gave up 6 bases, with 35 bases separating them. The CDR3 contains 21 residues. Germline V lookup: CDR1 SGHRS, CDR2 YFSETQ. The chain employs TRBV5-1 and TRBJ2-7, with D perhaps matching TRBD1 (6 bases). The clonotype originates from a female donor with multiple sclerosis, enrolled in a pregnancy study. The source was CD8+ T cells from peripheral blood mononuclear cells, collected in the second trimester of pregnancy. The CDR3 loop is CASSLWGTLPGLRARIGEQYF. The CDR3 region has the DNA TGCGCCAGCAGCTTGTGGGGGACACTCCCTGGTTTGCGTGCTAGGATCGGCGAGCAGTACTTC.